The 17 T cell receptor beta chains in this list originate from one sample, sequenced in a study of spatial heterogeneity in lung cancer. TCRdb recomputed calls from the 5' RACE reads with MiXCR, one row per CDR3 protein. The sample has 2,500 to 3,500 distinct CDR3 sequences, 11% seen once; the top ten hold about 12%. These receptors lack a known antigen. Time point: sample taken at primary tumor resection. Study-level results: Within tumors, counts of expanded alpha and beta TCRs tracked tumor mutation counts.

The specimen was lung tumor tissue, collected at surgery. These receptors were obtained from a male donor with early-stage non-small cell lung cancer.

This clonotype was counted many times. V is TRBV12-3 or TRBV12-4 and J is TRBJ2-3; 10 bases are shared with TRBD2. With 5 bases clipped from V and 2 bases from J, the junction kept 4 bases outside the gene matches. The CDR3 is 15 residues long. CDR3 sequence (DNA): TGTGCCAGCAGTCTTACTAGCGGGGTCACAGATACGCAGTATTTT. Translating it yields CASSLTSGVTDTQYF.

By share, this clonotype counts as medium-sized. J is TRBJ1-3 and V is TRBV10-3; D not resolved. Trimming cost V 0 bases and J 4 bases, with 7 bases left between them. The CDR3 loop spans 14 amino acids. Germline loops: CDR1 ENHRY, CDR2 SYGVKD. The CDR3 protein is CAISESGFGNTIYF. The CDR3 nucleotides read TGTGCCATCAGTGAGTCGGGTTTCGGAAACACCATATATTTT.

This clonotype was observed many times. The chain employs TRBV11-2 and TRBJ2-6, with unresolved D. The germline V gene encodes CDR1 SGHAT and CDR2 FQNNGV. The CDR3 has 20 residues. Trimming removed 4 bases at V and 1 base at J, with 23 bases between. CDR3 sequence (DNA): TGTGCCAGCAGCTACGACGCGTTAGGAACAGCCCTTTCTGGGGCCAACGTCCTGACTTTC. Translation gives CASSYDALGTALSGANVLTF. Looking up the rest from reference TRBV11-2 and TRBJ2-6 gives the full variable domain: EAGVAQSPRYKIIEKRQSVAFWCNPISGHATLYWYQQILGQGPKLLIQFQNNGVVDDSQLPKDRFSAERLKGVDSTLKIQPAKLEDSAVYLCASSYDALGTALSGANVLTFGAGSRLTVL.

Of note for this clonotype: Germline is not matched at one junction end, which may reflect a read error. V usage is TRBV6-6 and J usage is TRBJ2-3; 11 bases map to TRBD2. Germline CDR1 reads MNHNY; CDR2 reads SVGAGI (reference sequence). The length of the CDR3 is 16 residues. The CDR3 nucleotides read TGTGCCAGCAGTGACTCGACTAGCGGGGGCACAGATACGCAGTATTTT. Translated, it gives CASSDSTSGGTDTQYF.

By sample fraction, this clonotype is medium-sized (0.01 to 0.1%). The chain has TRBV29-1 and TRBJ1-1, with no clear D. From germline, CDR1 is SQVTM and CDR2 ANQGSEA. V was pared by 4 bases and J by 6 bases, with 15 bases between. This CDR3 has 13 amino acids. The CDR3 sequence is CSVGMTGSAEAFF. The CDR3 DNA reads TGCAGCGTTGGAATGACGGGGAGCGCTGAAGCTTTCTTT. Filled out from reference TRBV29-1 and TRBJ1-1, the complete variable domain reads SAVISQKPSRDICQRGTSLTIQCQVDSQVTMMFWYRQQPGQSLTLIATANQGSEATYESGFVIDKFPISRPNLTFSTLTVSNMSPEDSSIYLCSVGMTGSAEAFFGQGTRLTVV.

This clonotype has more than one count but fewer than ten. The genes are TRBV6-2 or TRBV6-3 and TRBJ2-1, with D maybe TRBD2 (6 bases). There are 16 residues in the CDR3. V was shortened by 0 bases and J by 8 bases, with 17 bases between the two germline ends. Per the germline V gene, CDR1 is MNHEY and CDR2 is SVGEGT. CDR3 nucleotide sequence: TGTGCCAGCAGTTACTCGATTAGATCCGGGAGCTATGAGCAGTTCTTC. It codes for CASSYSIRSGSYEQFF.

This clonotype is labeled as medium-sized. The rearrangement uses TRBV7-8 and TRBJ2-1; 9 bases map to TRBD1. The V gene end was trimmed by 5 bases and the J gene end by 9 bases; junction bases not matched to a gene: 11. The CDR3 has 15 amino acids. Per the germline V gene, CDR1 is SGHVS and CDR2 is FQNEAQ. In DNA, the CDR3 is TGTGCCAGCAGCCCACAGGGGGCTGGTCGGGGTGAGCAGTTCTTC. It codes for CASSPQGAGRGEQFF.

At least ten counts were recorded for this clonotype. The rearrangement joins TRBV7-9 to TRBJ2-7, with 12 nucleotides matching TRBD2. Trimming at V came to 4 bases and at J to 2 bases, leaving 6 bases not matched to a gene. CDR1 is SEHNR and CDR2 is FQNEAQ in the germline V gene (reference sequence). The CDR3 runs 16 residues. The CDR3 reads CASSSSTSGRPYEQYF. CDR3 in DNA: TGTGCCAGCAGCTCCTCAACTAGCGGGAGGCCCTACGAGCAGTACTTC.

Sample share makes this clonotype medium-sized. This chain joins TRBV11-2 and TRBJ2-5; 10 nucleotides align to TRBD2. Per the germline V gene, CDR1 is SGHAT and CDR2 is FQNNGV. After removal of 4 bases from V and 2 bases from J, the junction contained 7 bases not matched to a gene. This CDR3 has 16 amino acids. The CDR3 region has the DNA TGTGCCAGCAGCTCCTTAGGACTAGCGGCACAAGAGACCCAGTACTTC. Protein sequence: CASSSLGLAAQETQYF.

Relative to its sample, this clonotype is medium-sized. The chain has TRBV4-2 and TRBJ1-5; D not certain. The CDR3 covers 16 residues. Germline V gene data show CDR1 as LGHNA and CDR2 as YNFKEQ. Trimming took off 1 base at V and 2 bases at J, with 12 bases between the two ends. CDR3 region: CASSQGTYSGNQPQHF. CDR3 nucleotide sequence: TGTGCCAGCAGCCAAGGGACTTACTCGGGCAATCAGCCCCAGCATTTT.

By sample fraction, this clonotype is medium-sized. J is TRBJ2-3 and V is TRBV28; TRBD2 matches at 10 bases. The CDR3 covers 17 residues. CDR1 and CDR2 (germline): MDHEN, SYDVKM. Trimming at V came to 5 bases and at J to 1 base, leaving 9 bases not matched to a gene. The CDR3 reads CASSIPTGTSGTDTQYF. In nucleotides, the CDR3 is TGTGCCAGCAGTATACCCACCGGGACTAGCGGCACAGATACGCAGTATTTT.

This clonotype showed up just a few times. A single base separates this from a much larger clone, so it may be a read error. V and J are TRBV6-6 and TRBJ2-6, with a weak D call TRBD1 (5 bases). The CDR3 extends over 15 amino acids. The germline V gene has CDR1 MNHNY and CDR2 SVGAGI (reference sequence). The CDR3 sequence is CAAYRNQAGANVLIF. In DNA form, the CDR3 reads TGTGCAGCGTACAGGAATCAAGCTGGGGCCAACGTCCTGATTTTC.

This clonotype is termed medium-sized (0.01 to 0.1%). This rearrangement joins TRBV2 to TRBJ1-2, with D possibly matching TRBD1 (5 bases). V was pared by 6 bases and J by 3 bases, with 14 bases between. Germline lookup yields CDR1 SNHLY and CDR2 FYNNEI. The CDR3 is 14 amino acids. The CDR3 DNA follows: TGTGCCAGCAGATACAAGGGGAGGCACTATGGCTACACCTTC. Translation: CASRYKGRHYGYTF.

This clonotype was detected a few times. The chain uses TRBV18 and TRBJ2-5; D is perhaps TRBD2 (6 bases). The CDR3 contains 16 residues. V dropped 3 bases and J dropped 3 bases, with 17 bases sitting between them. Germline V CDR1 and CDR2: KGHSH, LQKENI. The CDR3 DNA is TGTGCCAGCTCACCTCTGGGGCTAGCGCCTAAAGAGACCCAGTACTTC. This encodes CASSPLGLAPKETQYF.

Judged by abundance, this clonotype is medium-sized. This chain links TRBV20-1 with TRBJ2-3, with 10 bases aligning to TRBD2. J lost 5 bases, V lost 7 bases, and 12 bases had no gene match. The CDR3 spans 15 residues. Germline CDR1 DFQATT, CDR2 SNEGSKA (reference sequence). In DNA form, the CDR3 reads TGCAGTGTAACTAGCGGGGTGGGGCTTAAAGATACGCAGTATTTT. It codes for CSVTSGVGLKDTQYF.

This clonotype is medium-sized (0.01 to 0.1%) in the sample. The genes are TRBV7-6 and TRBJ1-1; D remains unclear. V was shortened by 6 bases and J by 4 bases, with 15 bases between the two germline ends. CDR1 and CDR2 from the germline V gene are SGHVS and FNYEAQ. This CDR3 has 14 residues. The CDR3 coding sequence is TGTGCCAGCAGTGCGAGAGAACCTGCCACTGAAGCTTTCTTT. Translation gives CASSAREPATEAFF.

This clonotype is medium-sized. The rearrangement joins TRBV7-3 to TRBJ1-1, with D possibly being TRBD1 (6 bases). Germline-derived CDR1 and CDR2 are SGHTA and FQGTGA. Trimming removed 0 bases from V and 4 bases from J, with 12 bases in between. The CDR3 loop spans 15 amino acids. As DNA, the CDR3 is TGTGCCAGCAGCTTAACAGGGGGGCCGGTCACTGAAGCTTTCTTT. Translating gives CASSLTGGPVTEAFF.